The clone carrying this T cell receptor (beta chain) has at least ten counts. The antigen is unknown. The junction departs from germline at one end; a sequencing error may be responsible. The CDR3 end falls 3 residues outside the read, so it is completed with the germline J gene. The repertoire was sequenced with immunoSEQ multiplex PCR; TCRdb's copy has only in-frame clones and lacks some. The repertoire shows around 57,000 clones, none seen only once; the top ten take 3.4%. The germline CDR1 and CDR2 sequences are MNHNS and SASEGT. This CDR3 has 16 amino acids. These data belong to a study of T cell clonality in common variable immunodeficiency. Study-wide results and caveats: Reportedly, TCR beta sequences from common variable immunodeficiency showed fewer deletions and N-nucleotide insertions.

This clonotype was sampled from a person between 18 and 75 years old in good health. Sequenced material: peripheral blood mononuclear cells. This chain connects TRBV6-1 to TRBJ1-5; 8 bases are a match to TRBD1. The sequenced part of the CDR3 DNA is TGTGCCAGCAGTGGAGTCGGACAGGGAAGCAAACAGCCC. Its translation is CASSGVGQGSKQP. The complete CDR3 reads CASSGVGQGSKQPQHF.